These 30 T cell receptor beta chains were sequenced from one sample in a study of graft-versus-host responses after intestinal transplantation. Assay used: immunoSEQ multiplex PCR; TCRdb lists only in-frame clones, some missing. The profile shows approximately 9,300 clones, about 96% of them singletons. The sample was bone marrow, taken around 500 days after intestinal transplantation. These receptors originate from a human patient who received an intestinal transplant, so some T cells may come from the graft donor.

V usage is TRBV28 and J usage is TRBJ1-5; the match to TRBD1 covers 10 bases. CDR1 is MDHEN, CDR2 SYDVKM, per germline. Losses at the gene ends were 0 bases for V and 2 bases for J; bases not matched to a gene: 4. The CDR3 is 17 residues long. CDR3 residues: CASSLWGQGLRNQPQHF. CDR3 DNA: TGTGCCAGCAGTTTATGGGGACAGGGGTTGCGCAATCAGCCCCAGCATTTT.

The chain links TRBV5-4 to TRBJ2-7; 9 bases align to TRBD2. The CDR3 is 15 amino acids. Trimming cost V 0 bases and J 0 bases; bases outside gene matches: 1. Germline V lookup: CDR1 SGHNT, CDR2 YYREEE (reference sequence). The CDR3: CASSLASGASYEQYF. CDR3 in DNA: TGTGCCAGCAGCTTGGCTAGCGGGGCCTCCTACGAGCAGTACTTC.

The V call is TRBV29-1, the J call TRBJ1-1, with D possibly matching TRBD1 (5 bases). Trimming stripped 6 bases from V and 0 bases from J, with 11 bases between. This CDR3 contains 13 residues. Germline V lookup: CDR1 SQVTM, CDR2 ANQGSEA. CDR3 loop: CSVGRAVNTEAFF. CDR3 sequence (DNA): TGCAGCGTCGGCAGGGCGGTGAACACTGAAGCTTTCTTT.

The chain joins TRBV9 to TRBJ2-7; 8 positions match TRBD2. Germline loops: CDR1 SGDLS, CDR2 YYNGEE. The CDR3 consists of 14 residues. The ends lost 0 bases at V and 10 bases at J; junction bases unmatched: 9. The chain's CDR3 is CASSVEELAVDQYF. The DNA of the CDR3 is TGTGCCAGCAGCGTAGAAGAACTAGCGGTCGACCAGTACTTC.

The chain combines TRBV5-1 with TRBJ2-3; no definite D call. Germline CDR1 SGHRS, CDR2 YFSETQ. Trimming took 4 bases from V and 6 from J, leaving 12 bases between them. CDR3 length equals 13 residues. The CDR3 DNA reads TGCGCCAGCAGCATGCCGGTGCCCGATACGCAGTATTTT. It is translated as CASSMPVPDTQYF.

J is TRBJ2-7 and V is TRBV29-1, with 10 bases lining up with TRBD2. V lost 6 bases and J lost 0; bases outside the gene matches: 11. Looked up from germline, CDR1 is SQVTM and CDR2 is ANQGSEA. This CDR3 has 16 amino acids. The CDR3 loop is CSVRAPSGSYSYEQYF. The CDR3 DNA is TGCAGCGTGAGAGCCCCTAGCGGGAGTTACTCCTACGAGCAGTACTTC.

The chain joins TRBV9 to TRBJ1-1; D perhaps matches TRBD1 (5 bases). Germline CDR1 reads SGDLS; CDR2 reads YYNGEE. This CDR3 has 14 residues. Trimming removed 0 bases at V and 4 bases at J, with 10 bases between. The CDR3 DNA sequence: TGTGCCAGCAGCGTAGAAAGCAGGGCCACTGAAGCTTTCTTT. This encodes CASSVESRATEAFF. Filled out from reference TRBV9 and TRBJ1-1, the complete variable domain reads DSGVTQTPKHLITATGQRVTLRCSPRSGDLSVYWYQQSLDQGLQFLIQYYNGEERAKGNILERFSAQQFPDLHSELNLSSLELGDSALYFCASSVESRATEAFFGQGTRLTVV.

This clone is a singleton in its sample. This sequence joins TRBV6-1 and TRBJ2-3; TRBD2 matches 11 bases. The V segment lost 6 bases and the J segment 5 bases; nucleotides outside the gene matches: 7. The CDR3 covers 15 residues. The germline V gene encodes CDR1 MNHNS and CDR2 SASEGT. Written as DNA, the CDR3 is TGTGCCAGCAGGGCTAGCGGGAGGTCGGGAGATACGCAGTATTTT. Its protein is CASRASGRSGDTQYF.

This clone came up once. The chain combines TRBV14 with TRBJ2-1; D is undetermined. Germline V gene data show CDR1 as SGHDN and CDR2 as FVKESK. Between the trimmed V and J ends, which lost 5 bases and 8 bases, there was a span of 13 bases. The CDR3 runs to 13 residues. CDR3 nucleotides: TGTGCCAGCAGCTCTCGGCGGTACTATGAGCAGTTCTTC. Encoded protein: CASSSRRYYEQFF.

The chain combines TRBV5-5 with TRBJ2-5; a possible D gene is TRBD1 (6 bases). This CDR3 is 15 amino acids long. V gave up 1 base and J gave up 4 bases, with 14 bases separating them. Germline CDR1 is SGHKS and CDR2 is YYEKEE (reference sequence). DNA for the CDR3: TGTGCCAGCAGCTTGCAACAGGGTGGGTTAGAGACCCAGTACTTC. This encodes CASSLQQGGLETQYF.

The chain has TRBV5-1 and TRBJ1-6; D not resolved. CDR1 and CDR2 (germline): SGHRS, YFSETQ. Trimming stripped 2 bases from V and 7 bases from J, with 16 bases between. The CDR3 runs to 16 residues. The CDR3 spells CASSFTGDGRNSPLHF. CDR3 DNA: TGCGCCAGCAGCTTTACCGGAGACGGAAGAAATTCACCCCTCCACTTT.

The chain couples TRBV6-5 to TRBJ1-4; 7 bases are a match to TRBD1. There are 15 residues in the CDR3. The germline V gene has CDR1 MNHEY and CDR2 SVGAGI. V gave up 1 base and J gave up 6 bases; unmatched junction bases: 5. CDR3 in DNA: TGTGCCAGCAGTTACTATCGGACAGGAGATGAAAAACTGTTTTTT. Translated: CASSYYRTGDEKLFF.

V usage is TRBV7-4 and J usage is TRBJ2-7, with D tentatively TRBD1 (5 bases). Looked up from germline, CDR1 is SGHVT and CDR2 is SQSDAQ. V was pared by 1 base and J by 2 bases, with 12 bases between. CDR3 size: 15 residues. This chain's CDR3 is CASSLGSLQAYEQYF. CDR3 bases: TGTGCCAGCAGCTTAGGGTCCCTACAGGCCTACGAGCAGTACTTC.

The chain carries TRBV9 and TRBJ2-2; 10 nucleotides match TRBD2. The CDR3 length is 15 residues. The V gene end was trimmed by 4 bases and the J gene end by 6 bases; junction bases not matched to a gene: 6. Germline V gene lookup returns CDR1 SGDLS and CDR2 YYNGEE. CDR3 in amino acids: CASSPSGTSAGELFF. The CDR3 DNA sequence: TGTGCCAGCAGCCCCTCCGGGACTAGCGCCGGGGAGCTGTTTTTT.

The V and J genes are TRBV19 and TRBJ2-1; 9 nucleotides line up with TRBD2. V was clipped by 3 bases and J by 9 bases; unmatched bases: 18. The CDR3 is made up of 18 amino acids. In germline, CDR1 is LNHDA, CDR2 SQIVND (reference sequence). The CDR3 DNA reads TGTGCCAGTAGTATTCTAGCCCCCTTGGCGGGAGGGCCCTCTGAGCAGTTCTTC. Protein product: CASSILAPLAGGPSEQFF.

The chain couples TRBV18 to TRBJ2-2; no reliable D call. Germline assignment: CDR1 KGHSH and CDR2 LQKENI. The germline V and J ends were trimmed by 2 bases and 0 bases, with 7 bases remaining between them. This CDR3 is 15 amino acids long. Written as DNA, the CDR3 is TGTGCCAGCTCACCAAGAAGCGCGAACACCGGGGAGCTGTTTTTT. It codes for CASSPRSANTGELFF.

This clone appeared a single time. V usage is TRBV2 and J usage is TRBJ1-2, with 9 bases aligning to TRBD1. The trim removed 4 bases at V and 4 bases at J, leaving 4 bases unmatched. The CDR3 extends over 14 amino acids. Per germline, CDR1 SNHLY and CDR2 FYNNEI. The DNA for the CDR3 is TGTGCCAGCAGTGGACAGGGGGTAAGCTATGGCTACACCTTC. Its translation: CASSGQGVSYGYTF. Together with reference TRBV2 and TRBJ1-2, the CDR3 gives the full variable domain: EPEVTQTPSHQVTQMGQEVILRCVPISNHLYFYWYRQILGQKVEFLVSFYNNEISEKSEIFDDQFSVERPDGSNFTLKIRSTKLEDSAMYFCASSGQGVSYGYTFGSGTRLTVV.

J is TRBJ2-1 and V is TRBV18, with D maybe TRBD1 (6 bases). From germline, CDR1 is KGHSH and CDR2 LQKENI. Trimming left V 3 bases short and J 8 bases short, with 20 bases between. The CDR3 has 16 amino acids. The CDR3 DNA sequence: TGTGCCAGCTCACCCGGCCCCGGACAGCCCCGGGATGAGCAGTTCTTC. Protein: CASSPGPGQPRDEQFF. The full variable domain, rest sourced from reference TRBV18 and TRBJ2-1, is NAGVMQNPRHLVRRRGQEARLRCSPMKGHSHVYWYRQLPEEGLKFMVYLQKENIIDESGMPKERFSAEFPKEGPSILRIQQVVRGDSAAYFCASSPGPGQPRDEQFFGPGTRLTVL.

The chain combines TRBV5-8 with TRBJ1-1, with D unclear. The germline CDR1 and CDR2 sequences are SGHTS and YDEGEE. The V end lost 0 bases, the J end lost 6 bases, and 6 bases lay between the germline ends. The CDR3 spans 12 residues. CDR3 residues: CASSLEGAEAFF. CDR3 in DNA: TGTGCCAGCAGCTTGGAGGGAGCTGAAGCTTTCTTT.

This clone appeared once. The chain has TRBV28 and TRBJ2-5; 12 bases match TRBD1. The CDR3 covers 17 residues. The germline CDR1 and CDR2 sequences are MDHEN and SYDVKM. Unmatched junction bases numbered 10, after V lost 4 bases and J lost 4 bases. CDR3 loop: CASSWGGDRGQLETQYF. CDR3 nucleotides: TGTGCCAGCAGTTGGGGAGGGGACAGGGGGCAGCTAGAGACCCAGTACTTC.

This chain joins TRBV5-3 and TRBJ2-7; D might be TRBD2 (5 bases). TRBV5-3 is filed as an ORF, its function uncertain. This CDR3 region has 13 residues. V lost 8 bases, J lost 3 bases, and 15 bases lay in between. The CDR3 DNA reads TGTGCCAGCAGTTCGGACTTTCTCTACGAGCAGTACTTC. Its protein is CASSSDFLYEQYF.

The chain links TRBV27 to TRBJ2-2; the D gene is possibly TRBD1 (7 bases). Germline loops: CDR1 MNHEY, CDR2 SMNVEV (reference sequence). The V end lost 2 bases, the J end lost 7 bases, and 20 bases lay between the germline ends. The CDR3 consists of 17 residues. The CDR3 loop reads CASSLRGRDNTGGELFF. The CDR3 DNA sequence: TGTGCCAGCAGTTTAAGGGGGCGGGACAACACAGGCGGGGAGCTGTTTTTT.

This clone was recorded a few times. The V and J genes are TRBV6-1 and TRBJ1-1; TRBD1 aligns across 8 bases. There are 12 residues in the CDR3. V dropped 8 bases and J dropped 6; count of bases not matched to a gene: 5. CDR1 MNHNS and CDR2 SASEGT come from the germline V gene. The CDR3 DNA sequence: TGTGCCAGCTTATACAGGGGGGCTGAAGCTTTCTTT. It specifies CASLYRGAEAFF.

The gene calls are TRBV21-1 and TRBJ2-3; TRBD2 was called by the table and not checked on the DNA. TRBV21-1 is a recognized pseudogene. The CDR3 has 15 residues. Here the CDR3 reads CASSKGLAGADTQYF. The CDR3 region has the DNA TGTGCCAGCAGCAAAGGACTAGCGGGAGCAGATACGCAGTATTTT.

The rearrangement joins TRBV30 to TRBJ2-3; 7 nucleotides agree with TRBD2. This CDR3 comprises 14 residues. The J segment lost 4 bases and the V segment lost 7 bases, leaving 11 bases of the junction unmatched. Per germline, CDR1 GTSNPN and CDR2 SVGIG (reference sequence). CDR3 residues: CALNGAGEADTQYF. CDR3 nucleotides: TGTGCCTTGAACGGGGCGGGAGAGGCAGATACGCAGTATTTT.

The chain combines TRBV5-1 with TRBJ2-3, with D uncertain. Germline CDR1 reads SGHRS; CDR2 reads YFSETQ. Between the trimmed V and J ends, which lost 0 bases and 3 bases, there was a span of 14 bases. The CDR3 has 16 residues. The chain's CDR3 is CASSLEANLGTDTQYF. DNA for the CDR3: TGCGCCAGCAGCTTGGAAGCCAATCTGGGGACAGATACGCAGTATTTT.

The chain couples TRBV9 to TRBJ2-1; 10 bases are a match to TRBD2. CDR1 is SGDLS and CDR2 is YYNGEE in the germline V gene. This CDR3 comprises 15 residues. V trimming: 4 bases; J trimming: 8 bases; junction bases outside the gene matches: 9. The CDR3 nucleotides read TGTGCCAGCAGCTCAAGCGGGAGGGCCGGAGATGAGCAGTTCTTC. It encodes CASSSSGRAGDEQFF.

The chain recombines TRBV4-2 with TRBJ2-5, with TRBD1 matching 8 bases. CDR3 length: 17 amino acids. Germline V CDR1 and CDR2: LGHNA, YNFKEQ. V lost 0 bases and J lost 4; bases outside the gene matches: 10. The CDR3 here is CASSQDSDRGMGETQYF. Here the CDR3 DNA reads TGTGCCAGCAGCCAAGATTCCGACAGGGGTATGGGAGAGACCCAGTACTTC.

The chain joins TRBV6-5 to TRBJ2-3; 7 positions agree with TRBD2. The junction had 3 bases not matched to a gene; V was cut back by 2 bases and J by 1 base. The CDR3 length is 15 residues. Germline loops: CDR1 MNHEY, CDR2 SVGAGI. The CDR3 spells CASSYGTSGTDTQYF. The CDR3 DNA reads as TGTGCCAGCAGTTACGGAACTAGCGGCACAGATACGCAGTATTTT.

This chain links TRBV6-1 with TRBJ2-5; 7 positions agree with TRBD2. Germline loops: CDR1 MNHNS, CDR2 SASEGT. With V trimmed by 5 bases and J by 4 bases, 10 bases remained unmatched. The CDR3 extends over 15 amino acids. CDR3 sequence reads: CASSSKGEGIETQYF. The CDR3 DNA reads TGTGCCAGCAGTTCTAAAGGGGAGGGGATAGAGACCCAGTACTTC.